These 24 T cell receptor beta chains were sequenced from one sample in a study of beta chain features in type 1 diabetes. Of the isolated RNA, all was reverse transcribed, and so the sequenced material was expressed TCRB transcripts. Produced via immunoSEQ multiplex PCR; TCRdb's table is partial and in-frame only. The sample has under 900,000 clones; about 17% are singletons. Material: naive CD4+ T cells from blood. These receptors were collected from a woman under 30 in good health.

This clone came up a few times. This chain uses TRBV5-1 with TRBJ1-1; perhaps TRBD1 as D (5 bases). Germline V gene sequence: CDR1 SGHRS, CDR2 YFSETQ. CDR3 size: 13 residues. With 4 bases removed from V and 2 bases from J, the gap between germline ends came to 9 bases. CDR3 bases: TGCGCCAGCAGCCGGGGGGTTAACACTGAAGCTTTCTTT. This sequence encodes CASSRGVNTEAFF.

This clone showed up just a few times. The chain combines TRBV29-1 with TRBJ2-1, with unresolved D. The CDR3 covers 13 residues. In germline, CDR1 is SQVTM, CDR2 ANQGSEA. V gave up 3 bases and J gave up 4 bases, with 10 bases separating them. Here the CDR3 reads CSVELDQYNEQFF. CDR3 coding DNA: TGCAGCGTTGAGCTAGATCAATACAATGAGCAGTTCTTC.

The chain is built from TRBV2 and TRBJ2-7, with D perhaps being TRBD1 or TRBD2 (5 bases each). This CDR3 has 14 amino acids. Looked up from germline, CDR1 is SNHLY and CDR2 is FYNNEI. V was clipped by 4 bases and J by 4 bases, with 14 bases between them. The CDR3 sequence is CASSVGFEGYEQYF. DNA for the CDR3: TGTGCCAGCAGTGTGGGATTCGAGGGGTACGAGCAGTACTTC.

The chain is built from TRBV11-1 and TRBJ2-3, with 8 bases fitting TRBD1. CDR1 is SGHAT, CDR2 FQDESV, per germline (reference sequence). This CDR3 contains 11 residues. Trimming removed 3 bases from V and 14 bases from J; junction bases left unmatched: 4. CDR3 DNA sequence: TGTGCCAGCAGCTTCCAGGGGGCTCCGTATTTT. The encoded protein is CASSFQGAPYF.

The chain links TRBV6-1 to TRBJ1-1; possibly TRBD1 for D (6 bases). Trimming shortened V by 5 bases and J by 1 base, and 11 bases separated the two germline ends. From germline, CDR1 is MNHNS and CDR2 SASEGT. The CDR3 has 14 amino acids. In nucleotides, the CDR3 is TGTGCCAGCAGTCATATAGGGGGGAACACTGAAGCTTTCTTT. It specifies CASSHIGGNTEAFF.

This clone was found a few times. The rearrangement uses TRBV5-6 and TRBJ1-2, with 11 bases aligning to TRBD1. Per the germline V gene, CDR1 is SGHDT and CDR2 is YYEEEE. The CDR3 loop spans 13 amino acids. V shed 4 bases and J 7 bases; nucleotides not matched to a gene: 3. CDR3 in amino acids: CASSKGTGGGYTF. CDR3 DNA: TGTGCCAGCAGCAAAGGGACAGGGGGTGGCTACACCTTC.

V is TRBV5-4 and J is TRBJ2-3, with TRBD2 identical over 8 bases. The CDR3 consists of 15 residues. Trimming took 2 bases from V and 2 from J; bases not matched to a gene: 4. Germline V lookup: CDR1 SGHNT, CDR2 YYREEE (reference sequence). CDR3 residues: CASSLSGRATDTQYF. CDR3 nucleotide sequence: TGTGCCAGCAGCTTATCCGGGAGGGCCACAGATACGCAGTATTTT.

This chain links TRBV5-6 with TRBJ2-2, with D unresolved. The V end was cut by 1 base, the J end by 5 bases, with 12 bases between. The length of the CDR3 is 15 residues. Germline CDR1 SGHDT, CDR2 YYEEEE. The CDR3 nucleotides are TGTGCCAGCAGCTTGAGATGGGTGGAAACCGGGGAGCTGTTTTTT. It encodes CASSLRWVETGELFF.

This clone was observed a handful of times. Other DNA sequences of this sample code for an identical CDR3. This chain uses TRBV7-2 with TRBJ2-5, with 7 bases matching TRBD2. CDR1 is SGHTA and CDR2 is FQGNSA in the germline V gene. Trimming cost V 3 bases and J 4 bases; bases outside gene matches: 2. The CDR3 has 13 amino acids. As DNA, the CDR3 is TGTGCCAGCAGCTTGGCTAGCGGAGAGACCCAGTACTTC. This codes for CASSLASGETQYF.

This clone was picked up a small number of times. The chain carries TRBV7-2 and TRBJ2-1, with unresolved D. Trimming shortened V by 5 bases and J by 3 bases, and 14 bases separated the two germline ends. CDR1 is SGHTA and CDR2 is FQGNSA in the germline V gene. The CDR3 loop spans 15 amino acids. CDR3 coding DNA: TGTGCCAGCAGCCGTTGGCTGGAAAACTACAATGAGCAGTTCTTC. It encodes CASSRWLENYNEQFF.

This chain uses TRBV4-2 with TRBJ2-1, with D maybe TRBD2 (6 bases). The CDR3 spans 17 residues. V was pared by 4 bases and J by 0 bases, with 16 bases between. Germline CDR1 is LGHNA and CDR2 is YNFKEQ. The CDR3 sequence is CASSPGEAGDSYNEQFF. Here the CDR3 DNA reads TGTGCCAGCAGCCCAGGAGAAGCGGGTGACTCCTACAATGAGCAGTTCTTC.

The genes are TRBV27 and TRBJ2-2; D unresolved. Trimming left V 6 bases short and J 8 bases short, with 22 bases between. Germline V gene sequence: CDR1 MNHEY, CDR2 SMNVEV (reference sequence). The CDR3 is 16 amino acids. This CDR3 is CASSHIGLLSRGELFF. DNA of the CDR3: TGTGCCAGCAGCCACATCGGGCTACTCTCCAGGGGGGAGCTGTTTTTT.

A few counts support this clone. V is TRBV7-3 and J is TRBJ2-3; 10 bases align to TRBD2. The germline gives CDR1 SGHTA, CDR2 FQGTGA. This CDR3 region has 15 residues. The V segment lost 5 bases and the J segment 7 bases; nucleotides outside the gene matches: 9. The CDR3 is CASSPGLAGVYTQYF. The CDR3 DNA reads TGTGCCAGCAGCCCGGGGCTAGCGGGAGTATATACGCAGTATTTT.

The chain is built from TRBV7-9 and TRBJ2-5, with 14 positions matching TRBD2. The CDR3 is made up of 17 amino acids. V shed 4 bases, J shed 2 bases, and the junction held 6 bases outside the gene matches. CDR1 SEHNR and CDR2 FQNEAQ come from the germline V gene (reference sequence). CDR3 loop: CASSSGLAGVGQETQYF. The CDR3 nucleotides are TGTGCCAGCAGCTCGGGACTAGCGGGAGTGGGACAAGAGACCCAGTACTTC.

This clone was seen a few times. V gene TRBV5-6 combines with J gene TRBJ2-2; D is possibly TRBD1 or TRBD2 (5 bases each). The V gene's germline CDR1 is SGHDT and CDR2 YYEEEE. Between the trimmed V and J ends, which lost 2 bases and 7 bases, there was a span of 15 bases. The CDR3 consists of 15 residues. CDR3 sequence (DNA): TGTGCCAGCAGCTTTAGGGGAGTCGTTGGCGGGGAGCTGTTTTTT. It yields the protein CASSFRGVVGGELFF.

CDR3 sequence (DNA): TGTGCCAGCAGCTCAAGGGCGCGTATAGAGACCCAGTACTTC. It is translated as CASSSRARIETQYF. The rearrangement joins TRBV5-6 to TRBJ2-5; unclear D gene. Between the trimmed V and J ends, which lost 3 bases and 4 bases, there was a span of 13 bases. CDR3 length: 14 amino acids. Germline lookup yields CDR1 SGHDT and CDR2 YYEEEE.

This chain connects TRBV4-2 to TRBJ2-5; no definite D call. Germline CDR1 and CDR2: LGHNA and YNFKEQ. The V gene lost 0 bases and the J gene lost 5 bases, with 22 bases spanning the gap. The CDR3 spans 18 residues. CDR3 nucleotides: TGTGCCAGCAGCCAAGATAGTTTTCGGGCAGGTTTACGGGAGACCCAGTACTTC. As protein: CASSQDSFRAGLRETQYF.

This clone occurred many times. Other DNA variants within this sample encode the same CDR3. The chain uses TRBV7-2 and TRBJ2-3; D not resolved. The CDR3 spans 11 residues. Trimming shortened V by 4 bases and J by 2 bases, and 1 base separated the two germline ends. The germline V gene has CDR1 SGHTA and CDR2 FQGNSA. The CDR3 coding sequence is TGTGCCAGCAGCTCCACAGATACGCAGTATTTT. Protein sequence: CASSSTDTQYF.

The chain uses TRBV7-9 and TRBJ2-5; 8 bases line up with TRBD1. Germline CDR1 is SEHNR and CDR2 is FQNEAQ (reference sequence). The CDR3 has 14 amino acids. The trim removed 4 bases at V and 2 bases at J, leaving 3 bases unmatched. The CDR3 loop reads CASSYGQGQETQYF. The CDR3 nucleotides are TGTGCCAGCAGCTACGGACAGGGTCAAGAGACCCAGTACTTC.

This clone was seen only a few times. This chain links TRBV4-3 with TRBJ2-7, with a weak D call TRBD1 (5 bases). Per the germline V gene, CDR1 is LGHNA and CDR2 is YSLEER. The V gene lost 5 bases and the J gene lost 3 bases, with 8 bases spanning the gap. The CDR3 has 12 amino acids. CDR3 coding DNA: TGCGCCAGCAGCTGGACAATCTACGAGCAGTACTTC. It is translated as CASSWTIYEQYF.

This chain joins TRBV6-1 and TRBJ2-7; the match to TRBD2 covers 8 bases. Per the germline V gene, CDR1 is MNHNS and CDR2 is SASEGT. The CDR3 totals 16 residues. V gave up 1 base and J gave up 5 bases; unmatched junction bases: 10. Here the CDR3 reads CASSEDVSGGVNEQYF. For the CDR3, the DNA is TGTGCCAGCAGTGAAGATGTAAGCGGGGGCGTCAACGAGCAGTACTTC.

This clone has just a few counts. CDR3 in amino acids: CASSPQGQGTFHEQYF. Here the CDR3 DNA reads TGTGCCAGCTCACCCCAGGGGCAGGGGACCTTCCACGAGCAGTACTTC. This chain links TRBV18 with TRBJ2-7; possibly TRBD1 for D (6 bases). CDR3 length equals 16 residues. Per the germline V gene, CDR1 is KGHSH and CDR2 is LQKENI. V was trimmed by 3 bases and J by 5 bases, leaving 20 bases between them.

This clone came up a few times. CDR3 in amino acids: CASNQGVSLYNEQFF. The CDR3 DNA is TGTGCCAGCAACCAGGGGGTATCCCTCTACAATGAGCAGTTCTTC. This chain links TRBV2 with TRBJ2-1, with TRBD1 identical over 7 bases. The length of the CDR3 is 15 residues. V was pared by 7 bases and J by 3 bases, with 9 bases of the junction left unmatched. Germline V CDR1 and CDR2: SNHLY, FYNNEI.

The gene calls are TRBV7-2 and TRBJ1-3; D is ambiguous. The CDR3 has 15 amino acids. Germline lookup yields CDR1 SGHTA and CDR2 FQGNSA. V lost 5 bases and J lost 0, with 11 bases in between. The CDR3 loop is CASSAPGSSGNTIYF. CDR3 bases: TGTGCCAGCAGCGCCCCAGGTAGCTCTGGAAACACCATATATTTT.